This is a list of T cell receptor beta chains from one sample in a study of OX40 agonist ivuxolimab in advanced cancers. Method: immunoSEQ multiplex PCR; TCRdb's copy keeps in-frame clones and lacks some. This sample has 70,000 to 95,000 clones; approximately 80% occur once, and the top ten carry roughly 1.1%. This material consisted of CD4+ or CD8+ T cells sorted from blood, taken in a trial of the OX40 agonist ivuxolimab. The receptors derive from an adult with an advanced solid tumor such as melanoma, head and neck, liver or kidney cancer. Each CDR3 is given with its conserved first and last residue. A D gene is named only where the DNA matches it firmly. Not every row has a clone size; where given, it reads once, few, many or a size class.

d_gene	abundance	v_gene	j_gene	CDR3aa	CDR3nt
NA	NA	TRBV4-1	TRBJ2-3	CASSLGGYDTQYF	TGCGCCAGCAGCCTTGGGGGGTATGATACGCAGTATTTT
NA	many	TRBV4-1	TRBJ1-1	CASSPTLTPGAFF	TGCGCCAGCAGCCCCACACTAACACCAGGAGCTTTCTTT
NA	NA	TRBV2	TRBJ1-2	CASTSGQSNYGYTF	TGTGCCAGCACTAGTGGACAGTCTAACTATGGCTACACCTTC
NA	NA	TRBV10-1	TRBJ2-2	CASSRRQGKGDTGELFF	TGCGCCAGCAGTCGGCGTCAGGGTAAGGGGGACACCGGGGAGCTGTTTTTT
NA	few	TRBV5-1	TRBJ1-1	CASSTDGLKGAFF	TGCGCCAGCAGCACGGACGGACTGAAGGGCGCTTTCTTT
NA	NA	TRBV10-3	TRBJ1-3	CAIMERLAGPGNTIYF	TGTGCCATCATGGAACGCCTCGCGGGTCCTGGAAACACCATATATTTT
NA	once	TRBV7-8	TRBJ2-1	CASSLARGHYNEQFF	TGTGCCAGCAGCTTAGCGCGGGGACACTACAATGAGCAGTTCTTC
TRBD2	NA	TRBV29-1	TRBJ2-3	CSVVGRWQPSETFLAGSSTDTQYF	TGCAGCGTTGTAGGTCGGTGGCAGCCCTCGGAGACCTTTCTAGCGGGCTCTAGCACAGATACGCAGTATTTT
NA	NA	TRBV7-9	TRBJ2-2	CASSLWGKNTGELFF	TGTGCCAGCAGCTTATGGGGGAAGAACACCGGGGAGCTGTTTTTT
TRBD1	NA	TRBV5-4	TRBJ2-6	CASRPGQTISGANVLTF	TGTGCCAGCAGGCCGGGACAGACCATCTCTGGGGCCAACGTCCTGACTTTC
NA	NA	TRBV2	TRBJ2-7	CASSGLRSYEQYF	TGTGCCAGCAGTGGCCTCCGGAGCTACGAGCAGTACTTC
NA	NA	TRBV28	TRBJ1-1	CASSLGGLTGRPNF	TGTGCCAGCAGTTTAGGGGGGTTGACGGGCCGCCCCAACTTT
TRBD1	once	TRBV18	TRBJ1-4	CASSPLPHRGGEKLFF	TGTGCCAGCTCACCACTCCCACACAGGGGAGGCGAAAAACTGTTTTTT
NA	NA	TRBV2	TRBJ2-3	CASSADSTGDTQYF	TGTGCCAGCAGTGCCGATTCGACAGGAGATACGCAGTATTTT
TRBD1	NA	TRBV4-2	TRBJ1-1	CASSPQGPNTEAFF	TGTGCCAGCAGCCCACAGGGGCCGAACACTGAAGCTTTCTTT
NA	NA	TRBV12-2	TRBJ1-3	CASRLADRAYTIYF	TGTGCAAGTCGCTTAGCCGACAGGGCCTACACCATATATTTT
TRBD1	NA	TRBV7-2	TRBJ2-7	CASIQTGGHYEQYF	TGTGCCAGCATCCAGACAGGGGGCCACTACGAGCAGTACTTC
NA	NA	TRBV28	TRBJ1-2	CASSSRSGYVRYTF	TGTGCCAGCAGTTCCCGATCGGGTTATGTACGCTACACCTTC
NA	NA	TRBV7-6	TRBJ2-1	CASSLQPVGSNEQFF	TGTGCCAGCAGCTTACAGCCAGTAGGATCCAATGAGCAGTTCTTC
NA	NA	TRBV18	TRBJ1-2	CASSPEANYGYTF	TGTGCCAGCTCACCTGAGGCAAACTATGGCTACACCTTC
NA	NA	TRBV28	TRBJ2-7	CASRSRATVGEQYF	TGTGCCAGCAGGTCGCGGGCCACGGTCGGGGAGCAGTACTTC
TRBD1	NA	TRBV6-1	TRBJ2-7	CASSADRAYEQYF	TGTGCCAGCAGTGCCGACAGGGCCTACGAGCAGTACTTC
NA	NA	TRBV5-8	TRBJ2-5	CASTTGRAVQETQYF	TGTGCCAGCACCACCGGCCGGGCAGTCCAAGAGACCCAGTACTTC
NA	NA	TRBV2	TRBJ1-1	CASSPVGRVWGTEAFF	TGTGCCAGCAGCCCCGTGGGGAGGGTATGGGGCACTGAAGCTTTCTTT
NA	NA	TRBV18	TRBJ1-6	CASSPGQLGRSPLHF	TGTGCCAGCTCACCCGGACAGCTGGGGAGATCACCCCTCCACTTT
NA	NA	TRBV18	TRBJ1-1	CASSPSTGWNTEAFF	TGTGCCAGCTCACCAAGTACAGGGTGGAACACTGAAGCTTTCTTT
TRBD1	NA	TRBV9	TRBJ2-5	CASSVSTGGRQETQYF	TGTGCCAGCAGCGTCTCGACAGGGGGCCGGCAAGAGACCCAGTACTTC
NA	once	TRBV18	TRBJ1-4	CASSPGIGRGNEKLFF	TGTGCCAGCTCACCAGGGATCGGCCGGGGTAATGAAAAACTGTTTTTT
NA	NA	TRBV4-2	TRBJ2-5	CASSSRAETQYF	TGTGCCAGCAGCAGCAGGGCCGAGACCCAGTACTTC
NA	NA	TRBV7-9	TRBJ2-6	CASSLASGANVLTF	TGTGCCAGCAGCTTAGCATCTGGGGCCAACGTCCTGACTTTC
NA	NA	TRBV30	TRBJ2-7	CAWSVQLITYEQYF	TGTGCCTGGAGTGTACAATTGATAACCTACGAGCAGTACTTC
TRBD1	NA	TRBV5-6	TRBJ1-6	CASSLDRGSSPLHF	TGTGCCAGCAGCTTGGACAGGGGGTCTTCACCCCTCCACTTT
NA	NA	TRBV10-3	TRBJ1-5	CAISDGDQPQHF	TGTGCCATCAGTGATGGAGATCAGCCCCAGCATTTT
NA	once	TRBV4-2	TRBJ2-3	CASSQALARRDTQYF	TGTGCCAGCAGCCAAGCTCTAGCGAGACGGGATACGCAGTATTTT
NA	once	TRBV6-1	TRBJ1-3	CAIRTDGNTIYF	TGTGCCATCCGGACAGATGGAAACACCATATATTTT
NA	NA	TRBV7-2	TRBJ1-5	CASSFRRGSNQPQHF	TGTGCCAGCAGCTTTAGAAGGGGTAGCAATCAGCCCCAGCATTTT
NA	NA	TRBV27	TRBJ2-3	CASSPGTTQTDTQYF	TGTGCCAGCAGCCCCGGGACAACACAAACAGATACGCAGTATTTT
TRBD1	NA	TRBV6-1	TRBJ2-7	CASSASGTAYEQYF	TGTGCCAGCAGTGCGTCCGGGACAGCTTACGAGCAGTACTTC
TRBD1	NA	TRBV10-3	TRBJ1-2	CAISPGGMGNYGYTF	TGTGCCATCAGCCCAGGGGGTATGGGTAACTATGGCTACACCTTC
NA	once	TRBV19	TRBJ1-5	CASIGTYSNQPQHF	TGTGCCAGTATAGGGACTTATAGCAATCAGCCCCAGCATTTT
TRBD1	NA	TRBV28	TRBJ1-1	CASSTFGQDEKLFF	TGTGCCAGCAGTACTTTTGGACAGGATGAAAAGCTTTTCTTT
NA	NA	TRBV5-4	TRBJ1-1	CASSLSLSRDTEAFF	TGTGCCAGCAGCTTGAGTTTGTCCAGGGACACTGAAGCTTTCTTT
NA	NA	TRBV7-3	TRBJ1-1	CASSTGLPNTEAFF	TGTGCCAGCAGCACGGGACTTCCGAACACTGAAGCTTTCTTT
NA	NA	TRBV28	TRBJ1-4	CASSLAFGDAVF	TGTGCCAGCAGTTTGGCCTTTGGGGATGCTGTTTTT
NA	NA	TRBV11-2	TRBJ1-1	CASSLSNQGMEAFF	TGTGCCAGCAGCTTATCCAACCAGGGAATGGAAGCTTTCTTT
TRBD1	once	TRBV7-9	TRBJ2-3	CASSLSRGQGLPRGDTQYF	TGTGCCAGCAGCTTATCGAGGGGACAGGGGCTCCCTCGGGGAGATACGCAGTATTTT
NA	NA	TRBV18	TRBJ2-1	CASSPGFSITNEQFF	TGTGCCAGCTCACCAGGGTTTAGTATTACGAATGAGCAGTTCTTC
NA	once	TRBV5-4	TRBJ2-1	CASSLRQPSNEQFF	TGTGCCAGCAGCTTGCGGCAGCCAAGCAATGAGCAGTTCTTC
NA	NA	TRBV30	TRBJ1-2	CAWSVGYGYTF	TGTGCCTGGAGTGTAGGTTATGGCTACACCTTC
TRBD1	NA	TRBV15	TRBJ2-1	CATSRVLVVGQGENEQFF	TGTGCCACCAGCAGAGTCTTGGTCGTTGGACAGGGAGAGAATGAGCAGTTCTTC
TRBD1	NA	TRBV11-3	TRBJ2-3	CASSSSRTGVKVDTQYF	TGTGCCAGCAGCTCCTCCCGGACAGGGGTTAAGGTGGATACGCAGTATTTT
TRBD1	NA	TRBV25-1	TRBJ2-1	CASSDPWQGAGDEQFF	TGTGCCAGCAGTGATCCTTGGCAGGGGGCTGGCGATGAGCAGTTCTTC
NA	NA	TRBV30	TRBJ1-1	CAWTPRTEAFF	TGTGCCTGGACCCCGAGGACTGAAGCTTTCTTT
TRBD2	few	TRBV5-4	TRBJ2-2	CASSPGGLAGTGELFF	TGTGCCAGCAGCCCGGGGGGACTAGCGGGCACCGGGGAGCTGTTTTTT
NA	NA	TRBV7-7	TRBJ2-3	CAIQAQGEGTQYF	TGTGCCATCCAAGCTCAGGGGGAGGGTACGCAGTATTTT
TRBD2	once	TRBV6-1	TRBJ2-5	CASSELAGGQETQYF	TGTGCCAGCAGTGAACTAGCGGGGGGGCAAGAGACCCAGTACTTC
TRBD2	NA	TRBV4-2	TRBJ2-3	CASSRDFTGGLGDTQYF	TGTGCCAGCAGCCGAGATTTTACGGGGGGGCTGGGAGATACGCAGTATTTT